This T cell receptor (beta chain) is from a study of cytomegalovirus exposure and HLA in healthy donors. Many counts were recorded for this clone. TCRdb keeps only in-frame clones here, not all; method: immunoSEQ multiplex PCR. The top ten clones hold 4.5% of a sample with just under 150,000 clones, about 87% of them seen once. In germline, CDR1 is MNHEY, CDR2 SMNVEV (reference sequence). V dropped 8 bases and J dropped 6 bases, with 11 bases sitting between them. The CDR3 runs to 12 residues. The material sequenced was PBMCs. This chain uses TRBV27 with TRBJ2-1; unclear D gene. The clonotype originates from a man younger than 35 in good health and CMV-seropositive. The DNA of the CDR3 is TGTGCCAGCTCCTCCGTCTCCAATGAGCAGTTCTTC. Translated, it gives CASSSVSNEQFF.